This T cell receptor beta chain was recovered during a study of CD8+ T cells in alopecia areata. Whole-study results and caveats: Researchers reported that TCR sharing among patients proved less clear than in mice, possibly HLA-linked.

Regarding this clone: Its antigen is currently unknown.

The CDR3 consists of 14 residues. V lost 4 bases and J lost 0, with 7 bases in between. CDR1 and CDR2 from the germline V gene are SNHLY and FYNNEI. RNA extraction and reverse transcription yielded cDNA as sequencing template. Method: immunoSEQ multiplex PCR; TCRdb's copy keeps in-frame clones and lacks some. In the table there are some 210,000 clones, about three fifths of which are singletons. The TCR sequence derives from a human donor with alopecia areata. The chain joins TRBV2 to TRBJ1-5, with D hard to call. Material: CD4+ T cells sorted from blood, obtained at week 0. The CDR3 region is CASSGGLSNQPQHF. The CDR3 region has the DNA TGTGCCAGCAGTGGAGGACTTAGCAATCAGCCCCAGCATTTT.